This TCR beta chain was sequenced for a study of cytomegalovirus exposure and HLA in healthy donors (dated by TCRdb to about 2017). Study-wide context: In an earlier analysis of several hundred of the donors, around 300 Gb of sequence data and 117 million unique TCR beta sequences from approximately 180 million T cells were reported. About 280 gigabases of sequencing data and tens of millions of unique TCR sequences were included in an early release covering about 700 HLA-typed donors. Of the 300 to 500 genotyped donors, roughly 80% were placed in the genetic ancestry cluster associated with self-reported Caucasian donors. The study aimed to test whether signatures of past pathogen exposure could be identified by cataloging public T cell receptors. The study used immunosequencing to profile the T cell repertoires of 670 or so subjects and linked those repertoires to cytomegalovirus serostatus. Besides the first cohort of more than 650 subjects, a separate validation cohort made up of 120 different subjects was used. To predict cytomegalovirus infection status, the study combined high-throughput TCR immunosequencing, statistical association of individual TCRs with disease status, and machine learning. A later analysis re-examined previously published TCR beta repertoires from more than 550 donors and added high-resolution HLA genotyping to investigate patterns of TCR occurrence. The later analysis used no new phenotypic data to find candidate immune exposures, relying instead on TCR beta sequences and their occurrence across donors. An earlier analysis of some 500 of the donors used high-throughput TCR beta sequencing to judge whether each TCR beta V gene segment behaved as functional or pseudogenic. Donor age, sex, ethnicity and CMV serostatus were compiled together with the repertoire data. A later genetic analysis took genome-wide SNP genotypes for 398 of the 666 donors and used that subset as a discovery cohort. All discovery cohort repertoires had been generated on a single sequencing platform. Class I and class II HLA loci were covered by the typing at four-digit resolution. Typing coverage differed by locus: A, B, C, DRB1 and DQB1 were typed in about 620-630 donors, DQA1 in 522, DPA1 in some 610, and DPB1 in approximately 450. Because of strong linkage in the cohort, roughly 5 DR-DQ haplotypes were treated as single units for association and clustering. On average, roughly 240,000 unique TCR beta nucleotide sequences were sequenced per donor among fewer than 500 genotyped donors of the cohort, with 15% to 20% of those sequences being non-productive.

The investigation overall reported the following: In vitro tests confirmed that a few of the cytomegalovirus-associated TCR beta chains recognize cytomegalovirus antigens. Only TCR beta chains were sequenced in this cohort, and the absence of alpha or paired-chain data limited detectable features. A further reported finding was that TCR beta sequences accurately predicted the HLA-A and HLA-B alleles for most subjects in the first cohort. HLA typing was unavailable for some donors at each locus, so association tests used only the typed subset. The presence/absence analyses assumed that sequencing depth was roughly uniform across donors, and that assumption may not be true. A later genetic analysis reported fewer N-insertions in productive TCRs among donors in an Asian-associated ancestry cluster than the roughly 620-donor mean. Most CMV-associated TCR beta chains appeared to be HLA-restricted in a later analysis, and the HLA associations seemed to be driven largely by CMV exposure. V-gene and J-gene trimming of TCR beta chains was associated with a missense DCLRE1C variant in a later genetic analysis, and the association was replicated in an independent cohort. A cluster of highly shared sequence variants was judged likely to be a technical artifact of the sequencing pipeline. In an earlier analysis of approximately 590 of the donors, most TCR beta V segments were observed in productive rearrangements about 87% or about 30% of the time, broadly matching IMGT annotations. According to a later analysis, TCR association rates differed among HLA loci, with DRB1 alleles showing the most associated TCRs and HLA-C alleles showing the fewest. A total of roughly 160 TCR beta chains were listed by the study as associated with cytomegalovirus. Linkage disequilibrium might explain the correlated functional status among segregating V segments, but an unknown experimental factor could not be excluded. The authors suggested that the approach could potentially be extended to other disease states and immunological phenotypes. When HLA alleles, especially DR and DQ, strongly co-occurred, attributing TCR associations to individual alleles was difficult. A later analysis associated 16,951 TCR beta sequences with specific HLA alleles at a false discovery rate of 0.05. A later analysis reported that several top co-occurrence clusters appeared linked to parvovirus B19, influenza, CMV and Epstein-Barr virus. Over 15 rarely observed V segments, including chromosome 9 orphons, were excluded from the earlier analysis of just under 600 of the donors because counts were too low. Compared with equally common non-associated chains, HLA-associated TCR beta chains in a later analysis were more clonally expanded and had lower generation probabilities. CMV serostatus was the only immune exposure information available for the cohort. The classifier was reported to diagnose cytomegalovirus status with high specificity and sensitivity in both the original cohort and the validation cohort. Most TCR sequences were seen in very few donors, while some public TCRs were found in many individuals.

The cohort consisted of hundreds of healthy bone marrow donors. At the time of sampling, all cohort members were nominally healthy, though unrecorded immune exposures were likely present. The donor tested CMV seronegative, placing the donor among the 352 seronegative members of the cohort. Each donor provided a peripheral blood sample, and peripheral blood mononuclear cells were used for TCR beta sequencing. The Qiagen DNeasy Blood Extraction Kit was used to extract genomic DNA from the blood cell samples. Remarks on this clone: The antigen it binds to is not known. Nothing much larger sits one base from this clone, and base qualities are not available.

Receptor amplification or capture employed the immunoSEQ multiplex PCR assay. For the multiplex PCR, a mixture combining 60 forward primers for TCR Vbeta segments and 13 reverse primers for TCR Jbeta segments was used. The CDR3 region of rearranged TCR beta genes was amplified from genomic DNA by a multiplex PCR assay. The Illumina HiSeq System was used to sequence the amplified TCR beta libraries as 87-base-pair reads. Concerning the study's data processing: A later analysis counted approximately 84 million unique TCR beta chains across the 550 to 750 repertoires, and around 12 million of these chains were shared by at least two donors. Raw reads were error-corrected and collapsed into unique sequences by a nearest-neighbor algorithm in which closely related sequences were merged to remove PCR and sequencing errors. V, D and J gene segments were assigned by aligning CDR3 sequences to IMGT reference sequences. For a sequence to be retained, a match of at least six nucleotides was required to both a V gene segment and a J gene segment. Rearrangements were classified as productive when the CDR3 lacked stop codons and remained in frame with V and J, and all other rearrangements were classified as non-productive. Following IMGT convention, CDR3 was defined as the stretch from the second conserved V-encoded cysteine to the conserved J-encoded phenylalanine. Sequences without an unambiguous match to a single V gene segment were excluded from the earlier analysis of approximately 560 of the donors. An earlier analysis of a few hundred of the donors called V segments functional above 56.7% productive rearrangements and segregating when the between-donor standard deviation exceeded 5%. A statistical classification framework was built for diagnosing cytomegalovirus status from the catalog of TCR beta chain sequences. A later analysis assigned V and J genes by comparing TCR nucleotide sequences with IMGT/GENE-DB human TR gene sequences. In a later analysis, CDR3 sequences and most-parsimonious VDJ recombination scenarios were assigned using the TCRdist pipeline. In a later analysis, each TCR beta chain was defined by its CDR3 amino acid sequence together with its V-gene family, and reads without a unique V-gene family were excluded. To address suspected cross-contamination and a sequencing artifact, a later analysis removed 592 highly shared, low-generation-probability nucleotide sequences. In a later analysis, a clonal expansion index for each public chain was calculated from normalized within-repertoire ranks of inferred template counts. A later analysis computed generation probabilities with a VDJ recombination model fitted to out-of-frame rearrangements, and checked the results against IGoR. In a later analysis, TCR-TCR, TCR-HLA and TCR-CMV co-occurrence was scored with hypergeometric tests, and a repertoire-size bias correction was applied to TCR pairs. In a later analysis, false discovery rates were estimated by permuting HLA or CMV assignments 20 times. A later analysis grouped co-occurring TCRs with DBSCAN, adding TCRdist sequence similarity when clustering within HLA-allele-positive subsets. For co-occurrence clustering, repertoires with fewer than 30,000 or more than 120,000 public chains were excluded, along with about five repertoires with anomalous nucleotide sharing. As stored in TCRdb, this immuneACCESS dataset retains in-frame rearrangements with V and J assigned. A fraction of the clones does not appear; measured against another copy, unresolved V genes explain less than half of the discrepancy, and the remainder lacks a known reason. V and J calls and clone size come straight from that table; D and trimming were deduced from the DNA. The sample records roughly 200,000 clones, around 77% of which are singletons. The ten biggest clones cover 2% to 2.5% of the sample.

Sequencing was done on a sample of PBMCs. This receptor was obtained from a man aged 55 to 70 in good health and CMV-seronegative.

In nucleotide form, the sequence is TGTGCCAGCTCACCAGGAGGGTCAGGGAACACTGAAGCTTTCTTT. Its amino acids are CASSPGGSGNTEAFF. The V and J segments used are TRBV18 and TRBJ1-1; the D gene lacks a confident call. V and J lose 2 bases and 1 base, and a span of 11 bases separates them. Reading from cysteine to phenylalanine, the CDR3 counts 15 amino acids. Of the read, only the CDR3 DNA is kept; its 45 bases are in frame from base 1. CDR1 is given as KGHSH and CDR2 as LQKENI, both from the germline V gene.